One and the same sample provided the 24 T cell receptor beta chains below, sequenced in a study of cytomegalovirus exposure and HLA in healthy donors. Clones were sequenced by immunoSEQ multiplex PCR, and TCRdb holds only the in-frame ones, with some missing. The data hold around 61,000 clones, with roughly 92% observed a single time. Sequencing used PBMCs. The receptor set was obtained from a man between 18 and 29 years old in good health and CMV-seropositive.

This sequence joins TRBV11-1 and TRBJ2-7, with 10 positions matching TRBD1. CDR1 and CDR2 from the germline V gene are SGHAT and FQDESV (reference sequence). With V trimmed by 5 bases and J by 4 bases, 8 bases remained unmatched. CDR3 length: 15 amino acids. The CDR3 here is CASSKTGTGAYEQYF. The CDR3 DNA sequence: TGTGCCAGCAGCAAAACCGGGACAGGGGCTTACGAGCAGTACTTC.

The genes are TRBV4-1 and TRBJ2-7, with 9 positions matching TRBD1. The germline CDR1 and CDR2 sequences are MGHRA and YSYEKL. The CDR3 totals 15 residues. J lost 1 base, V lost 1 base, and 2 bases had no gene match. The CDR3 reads CASSQVGQGSYEQYF. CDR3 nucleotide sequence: TGCGCCAGCAGCCAAGTGGGACAGGGTTCCTACGAGCAGTACTTC.

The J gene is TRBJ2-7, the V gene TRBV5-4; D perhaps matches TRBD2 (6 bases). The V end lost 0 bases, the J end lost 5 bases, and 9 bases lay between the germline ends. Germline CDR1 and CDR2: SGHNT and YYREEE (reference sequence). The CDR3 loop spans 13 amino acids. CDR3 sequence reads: CASSLAGDNEQYF. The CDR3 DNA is TGTGCCAGCAGCTTGGCGGGAGACAACGAGCAGTACTTC.

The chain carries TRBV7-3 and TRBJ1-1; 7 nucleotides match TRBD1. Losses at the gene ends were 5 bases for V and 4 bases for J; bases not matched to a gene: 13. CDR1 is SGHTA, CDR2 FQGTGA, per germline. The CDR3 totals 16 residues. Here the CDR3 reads CASSLGGGDVGTEAFF. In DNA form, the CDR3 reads TGTGCCAGCAGCCTAGGGGGCGGGGACGTCGGCACTGAAGCTTTCTTT.

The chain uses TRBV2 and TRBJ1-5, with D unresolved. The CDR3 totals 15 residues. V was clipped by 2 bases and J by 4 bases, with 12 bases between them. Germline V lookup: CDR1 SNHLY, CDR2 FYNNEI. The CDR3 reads CASSEYGGSNQPQHF. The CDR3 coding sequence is TGTGCCAGCAGTGAATATGGTGGGAGTAATCAGCCCCAGCATTTT.

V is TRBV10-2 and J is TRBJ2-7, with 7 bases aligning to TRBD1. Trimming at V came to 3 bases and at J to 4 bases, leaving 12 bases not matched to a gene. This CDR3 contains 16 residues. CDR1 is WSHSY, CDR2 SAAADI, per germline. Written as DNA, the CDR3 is TGCGCCAGCAGTGAAACGGAGACAGGGAGAGGGTACGAGCAGTACTTC. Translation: CASSETETGRGYEQYF.

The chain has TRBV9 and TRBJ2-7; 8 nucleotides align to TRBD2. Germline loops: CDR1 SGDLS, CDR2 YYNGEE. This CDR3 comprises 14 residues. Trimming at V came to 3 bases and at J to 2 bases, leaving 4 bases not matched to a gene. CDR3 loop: CASSGGGLAYEQYF. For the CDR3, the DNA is TGTGCCAGCAGCGGTGGGGGACTAGCCTACGAGCAGTACTTC.

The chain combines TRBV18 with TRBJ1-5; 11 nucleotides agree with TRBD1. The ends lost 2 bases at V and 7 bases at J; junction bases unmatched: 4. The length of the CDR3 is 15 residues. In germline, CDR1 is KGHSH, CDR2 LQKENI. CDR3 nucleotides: TGTGCCAGCTCACCAGGACAGGGGGCAGGGCAGCCCCAGCATTTT. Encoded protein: CASSPGQGAGQPQHF. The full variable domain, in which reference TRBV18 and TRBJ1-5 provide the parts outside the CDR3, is NAGVMQNPRHLVRRRGQEARLRCSPMKGHSHVYWYRQLPEEGLKFMVYLQKENIIDESGMPKERFSAEFPKEGPSILRIQQVVRGDSAAYFCASSPGQGAGQPQHFGDGTRLSIL.

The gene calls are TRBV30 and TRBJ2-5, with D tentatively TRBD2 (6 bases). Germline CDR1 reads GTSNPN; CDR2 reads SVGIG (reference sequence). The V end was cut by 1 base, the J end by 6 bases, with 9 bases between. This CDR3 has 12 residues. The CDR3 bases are TGTGCCTGGAGTGGCGGGGCCCAGACCCAGTACTTC. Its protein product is CAWSGGAQTQYF.

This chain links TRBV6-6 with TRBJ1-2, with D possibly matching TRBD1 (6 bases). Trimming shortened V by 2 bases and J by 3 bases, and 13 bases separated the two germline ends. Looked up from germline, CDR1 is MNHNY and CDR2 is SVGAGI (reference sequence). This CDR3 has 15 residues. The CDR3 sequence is CASSYGTGNYYGYTF. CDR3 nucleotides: TGTGCCAGCAGTTACGGTACAGGGAATTACTATGGCTACACCTTC.

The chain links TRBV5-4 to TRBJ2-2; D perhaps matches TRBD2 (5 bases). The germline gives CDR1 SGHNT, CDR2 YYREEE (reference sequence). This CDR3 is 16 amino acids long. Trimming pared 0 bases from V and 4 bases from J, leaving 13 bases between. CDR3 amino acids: CASSLDVGVVTGELFF. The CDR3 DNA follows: TGTGCCAGCAGCTTGGATGTGGGAGTGGTCACCGGGGAGCTGTTTTTT.

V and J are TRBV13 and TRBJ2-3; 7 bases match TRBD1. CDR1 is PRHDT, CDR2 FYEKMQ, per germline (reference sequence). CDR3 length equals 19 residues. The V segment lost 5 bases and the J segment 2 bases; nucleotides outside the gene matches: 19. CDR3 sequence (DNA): TGTGCCAGCAGCCCCGGATATGGAACCGGGACAGACTTCACAGATACGCAGTATTTT. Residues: CASSPGYGTGTDFTDTQYF. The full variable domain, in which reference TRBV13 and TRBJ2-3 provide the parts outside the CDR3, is AAGVIQSPRHLIKEKRETATLKCYPIPRHDTVYWYQQGPGQDPQFLISFYEKMQSDKGSIPDRFSAQQFSDYHSELNMSSLELGDSALYFCASSPGYGTGTDFTDTQYFGPGTRLTVL.

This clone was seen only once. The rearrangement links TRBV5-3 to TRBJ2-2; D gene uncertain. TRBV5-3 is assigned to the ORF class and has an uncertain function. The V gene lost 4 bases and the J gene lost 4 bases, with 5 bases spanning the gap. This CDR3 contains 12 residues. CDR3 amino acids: CARSRITGELFF. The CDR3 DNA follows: TGTGCCAGAAGCCGTATCACCGGGGAGCTGTTTTTT.

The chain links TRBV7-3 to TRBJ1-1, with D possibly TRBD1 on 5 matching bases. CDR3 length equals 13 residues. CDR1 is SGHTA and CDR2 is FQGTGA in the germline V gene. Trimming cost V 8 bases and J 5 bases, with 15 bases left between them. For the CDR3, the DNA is TGTGCCAGCGGGGAGGGGCTCGGTACTGAAGCTTTCTTT. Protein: CASGEGLGTEAFF.

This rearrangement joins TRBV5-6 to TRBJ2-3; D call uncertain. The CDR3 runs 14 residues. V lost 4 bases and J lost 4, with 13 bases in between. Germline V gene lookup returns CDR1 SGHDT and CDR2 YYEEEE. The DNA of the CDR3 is TGTGCCAGCAGCCCCATCAGTTTGCCAGATACGCAGTATTTT. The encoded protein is CASSPISLPDTQYF.

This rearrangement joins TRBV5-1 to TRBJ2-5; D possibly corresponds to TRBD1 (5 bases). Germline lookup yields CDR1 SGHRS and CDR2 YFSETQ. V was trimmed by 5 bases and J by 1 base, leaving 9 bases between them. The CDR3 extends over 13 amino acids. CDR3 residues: CASSYDSQETQYF. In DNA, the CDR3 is TGCGCCAGCAGTTATGACAGCCAAGAGACCCAGTACTTC.

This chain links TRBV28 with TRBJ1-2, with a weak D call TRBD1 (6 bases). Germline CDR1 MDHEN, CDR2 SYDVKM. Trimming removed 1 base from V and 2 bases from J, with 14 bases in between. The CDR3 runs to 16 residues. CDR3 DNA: TGTGCCAGCAGTTTATTTCGGACAGAGCTAAACTATGGCTACACCTTC. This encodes CASSLFRTELNYGYTF.

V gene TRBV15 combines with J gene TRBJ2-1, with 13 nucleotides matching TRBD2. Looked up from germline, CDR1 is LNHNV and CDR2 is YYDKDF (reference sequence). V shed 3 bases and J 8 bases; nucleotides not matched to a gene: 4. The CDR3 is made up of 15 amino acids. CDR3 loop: CATSSGTSGIDEQFF. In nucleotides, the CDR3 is TGTGCCACCAGCAGCGGGACTAGCGGGATCGATGAGCAGTTCTTC.

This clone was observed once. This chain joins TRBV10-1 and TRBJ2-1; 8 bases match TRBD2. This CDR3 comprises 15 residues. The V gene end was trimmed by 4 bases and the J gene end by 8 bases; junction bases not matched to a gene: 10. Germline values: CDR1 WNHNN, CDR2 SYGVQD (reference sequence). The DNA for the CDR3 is TGCGCCAGCAGTGCGCCCCGGGAGGGCCGGGATGAGCAGTTCTTC. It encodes CASSAPREGRDEQFF.

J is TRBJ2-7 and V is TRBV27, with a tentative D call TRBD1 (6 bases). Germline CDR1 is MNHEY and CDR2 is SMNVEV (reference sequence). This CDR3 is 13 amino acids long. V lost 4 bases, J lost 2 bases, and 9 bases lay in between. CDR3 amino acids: CASSSNRAYEQYF. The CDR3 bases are TGTGCCAGCAGTTCTAACAGGGCCTACGAGCAGTACTTC.

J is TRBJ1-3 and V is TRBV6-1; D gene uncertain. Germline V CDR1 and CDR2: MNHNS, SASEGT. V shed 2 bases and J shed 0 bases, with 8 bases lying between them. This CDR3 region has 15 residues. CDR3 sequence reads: CASSEQESSGNTIYF. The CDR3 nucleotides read TGTGCCAGCAGTGAACAGGAAAGCTCTGGAAACACCATATATTTT.

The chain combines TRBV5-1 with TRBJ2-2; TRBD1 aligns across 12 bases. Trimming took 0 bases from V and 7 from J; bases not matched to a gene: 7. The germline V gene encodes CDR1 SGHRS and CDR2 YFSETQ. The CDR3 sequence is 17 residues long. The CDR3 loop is CASSLAGTGGYSGELFF. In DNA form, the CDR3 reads TGCGCCAGCAGCTTGGCCGGGACAGGGGGCTATAGCGGGGAGCTGTTTTTT.

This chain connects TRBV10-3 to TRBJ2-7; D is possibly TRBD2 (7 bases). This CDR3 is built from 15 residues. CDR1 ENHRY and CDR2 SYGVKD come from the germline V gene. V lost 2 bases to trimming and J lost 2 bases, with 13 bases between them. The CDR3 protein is CAISEEQGRAYEQYF. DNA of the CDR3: TGTGCCATCAGTGAGGAGCAGGGGAGGGCCTACGAGCAGTACTTC.

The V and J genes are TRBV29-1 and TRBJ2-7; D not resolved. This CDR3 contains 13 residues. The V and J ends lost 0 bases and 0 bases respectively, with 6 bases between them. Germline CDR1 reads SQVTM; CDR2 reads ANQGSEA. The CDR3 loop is CSVEDPSSYEQYF. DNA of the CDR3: TGCAGCGTTGAAGATCCGAGCTCCTACGAGCAGTACTTC.